The clone carrying this TCR beta chain appeared a few times. What it binds is unknown. Trimming removed 5 bases at V and 4 bases at J, with 14 bases between. The germline V gene has CDR1 SGHTA and CDR2 FQGNSA. This CDR3 region has 14 residues. This sample stems from a study of T cell repertoires in cytomegalovirus infection. Findings of the study overall: The cumulative frequency of public TCR beta families distinguished individuals who carried CMV together with the relevant HLA.

One entry per CDR3 protein, called by TCRdb with MiXCR from the reads. The repertoire has some 68,000 distinct CDR3 sequences, 22% of them found once; the top ten carry 79%. The rearrangement links TRBV7-2 to TRBJ2-5, with D possibly being TRBD2 (5 bases). The sequencing sample was made of PBMCs, sequenced either directly or after in vitro stimulation (not recorded which). The receptor was isolated from a human donor in good health (CMV status not recorded). Some clones in this sample may be carry-over from other donors' samples. The CDR3 nucleotides are TGTGCCAGCAGCCCCTTGGCGGGTTTAGAGACCCAGTACTTC. The encoded protein is CASSPLAGLETQYF.